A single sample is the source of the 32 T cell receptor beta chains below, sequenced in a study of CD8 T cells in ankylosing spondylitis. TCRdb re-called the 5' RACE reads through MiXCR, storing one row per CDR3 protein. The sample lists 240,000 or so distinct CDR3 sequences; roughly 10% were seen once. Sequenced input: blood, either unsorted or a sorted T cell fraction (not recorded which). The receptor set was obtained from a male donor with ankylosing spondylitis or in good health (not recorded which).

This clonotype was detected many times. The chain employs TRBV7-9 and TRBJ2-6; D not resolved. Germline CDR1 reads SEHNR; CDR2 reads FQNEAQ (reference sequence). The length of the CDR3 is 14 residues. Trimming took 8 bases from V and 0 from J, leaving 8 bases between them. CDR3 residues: CASVLGSGANVLTF. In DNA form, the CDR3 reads TGTGCCAGCGTCCTAGGCTCTGGGGCCAACGTCCTGACTTTC.

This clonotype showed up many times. DNA of the CDR3: TGTGCCAGCAGAGCACAGGGAAGAGACCACACAGATACGCAGTATTTT. Translation gives CASRAQGRDHTDTQYF. This chain links TRBV2 with TRBJ2-3, with D possibly matching TRBD1 (6 bases). The CDR3 length is 16 residues. Trimming left V 6 bases short and J 2 bases short, with 18 bases between. The germline CDR1 and CDR2 sequences are SNHLY and FYNNEI.

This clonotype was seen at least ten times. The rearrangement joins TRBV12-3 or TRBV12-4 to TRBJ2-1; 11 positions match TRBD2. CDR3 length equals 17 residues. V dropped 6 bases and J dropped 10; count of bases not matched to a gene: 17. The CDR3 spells CASSPARPGLADWEQFF. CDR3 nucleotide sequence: TGTGCCAGCAGCCCGGCTAGACCGGGACTAGCGGATTGGGAGCAGTTCTTC.

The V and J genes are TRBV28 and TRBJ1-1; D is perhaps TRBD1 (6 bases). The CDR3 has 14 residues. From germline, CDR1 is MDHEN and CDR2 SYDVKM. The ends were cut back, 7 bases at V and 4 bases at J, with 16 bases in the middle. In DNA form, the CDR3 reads TGTGCCAGCACCAAGGACAGTGTGAGCACTGAAGCTTTCTTT. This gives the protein CASTKDSVSTEAFF.

CDR3 residues: CASSPRSLTSGRAGYGELFF. For the CDR3, the DNA is TGCGCCAGCAGCCCACGCTCACTGACTAGCGGGAGGGCCGGTTACGGGGAGCTGTTTTTT. V and J are TRBV5-1 and TRBJ2-2; 14 nucleotides align to TRBD2. V lost 4 bases and J lost 7; bases outside the gene matches: 18. The CDR3 is 20 amino acids. Germline CDR1 and CDR2: SGHRS and YFSETQ.

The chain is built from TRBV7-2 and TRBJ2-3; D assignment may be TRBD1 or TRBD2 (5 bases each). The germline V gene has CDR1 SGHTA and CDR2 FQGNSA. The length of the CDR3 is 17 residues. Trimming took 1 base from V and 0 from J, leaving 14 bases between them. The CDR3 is CASSLVSRDPSTDTQYF. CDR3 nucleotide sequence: TGTGCCAGCAGCTTAGTCTCTCGGGACCCTAGCACAGATACGCAGTATTTT.

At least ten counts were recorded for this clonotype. CDR3 sequence: CASSQTGGGEQFF. Here the CDR3 DNA reads TGTGCCAGCAGTCAAACGGGGGGCGGTGAGCAGTTCTTC. The chain joins TRBV25-1 to TRBJ2-1; possible D gene TRBD2, 7 bases. The germline V and J ends were trimmed by 5 bases and 9 bases, with 14 bases remaining between them. This CDR3 is built from 13 residues. Germline lookup yields CDR1 MGHDK and CDR2 SYGVNS. Supplemented by reference TRBV25-1 and TRBJ2-1, the full variable domain reads EADIYQTPRYLVIGTGKKITLECSQTMGHDKMYWYQQDPGMELHLIHYSYGVNSTEKGDLSSESTVSRIRTEHFPLTLESARPSHTSQYLCASSQTGGGEQFFGPGTRLTVL.

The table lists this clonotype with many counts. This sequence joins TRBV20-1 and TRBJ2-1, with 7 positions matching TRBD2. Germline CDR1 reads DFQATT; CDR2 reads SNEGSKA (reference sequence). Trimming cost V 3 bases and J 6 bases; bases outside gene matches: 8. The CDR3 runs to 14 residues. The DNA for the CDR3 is TGCAGTGCTAGTTCAAGCGGGGAGGGCAATGAGCAGTTCTTC. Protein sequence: CSASSSGEGNEQFF.

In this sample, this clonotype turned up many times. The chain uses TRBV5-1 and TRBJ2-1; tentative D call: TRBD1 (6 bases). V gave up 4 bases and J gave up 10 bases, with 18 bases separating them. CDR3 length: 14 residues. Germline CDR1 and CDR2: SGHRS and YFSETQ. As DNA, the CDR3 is TGCGCCAGCAGCCTGGGACAAGGGATTTACGAGCAGTTCTTC. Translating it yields CASSLGQGIYEQFF.

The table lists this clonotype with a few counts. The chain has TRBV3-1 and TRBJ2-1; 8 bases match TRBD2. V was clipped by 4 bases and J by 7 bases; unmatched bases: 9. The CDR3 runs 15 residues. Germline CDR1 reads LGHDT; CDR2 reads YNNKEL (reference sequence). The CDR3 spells CASSPGLASRNEQFF. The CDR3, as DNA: TGTGCCAGCAGCCCAGGACTAGCCAGCCGGAATGAGCAGTTCTTC.

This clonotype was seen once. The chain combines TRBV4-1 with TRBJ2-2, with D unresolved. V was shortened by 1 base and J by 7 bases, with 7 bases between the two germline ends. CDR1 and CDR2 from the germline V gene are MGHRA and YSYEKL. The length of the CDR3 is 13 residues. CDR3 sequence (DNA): TGCGCCAGCAGCCAAGTACTTATCGGGGAGCTGTTTTTT. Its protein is CASSQVLIGELFF.

For the CDR3, the DNA is TGCGCCAGCAGCAGGGGTGAGGACATCTACGAGCAGTACTTC. Translation gives CASSRGEDIYEQYF. The chain carries TRBV5-1 and TRBJ2-7, with D maybe TRBD1 (5 bases). V was cut by 4 bases and J by 3 bases, with 14 bases left in between. This CDR3 has 14 residues. Germline V gene lookup returns CDR1 SGHRS and CDR2 YFSETQ.

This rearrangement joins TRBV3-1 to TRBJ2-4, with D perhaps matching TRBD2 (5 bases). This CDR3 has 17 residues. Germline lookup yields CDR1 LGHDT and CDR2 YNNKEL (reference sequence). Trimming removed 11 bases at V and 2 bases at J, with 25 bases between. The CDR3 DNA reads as TGTGCCTCCTGCCACGGAGTCCCTTTAGCGACCAAAAACATTCAGTACTTC. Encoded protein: CASCHGVPLATKNIQYF.

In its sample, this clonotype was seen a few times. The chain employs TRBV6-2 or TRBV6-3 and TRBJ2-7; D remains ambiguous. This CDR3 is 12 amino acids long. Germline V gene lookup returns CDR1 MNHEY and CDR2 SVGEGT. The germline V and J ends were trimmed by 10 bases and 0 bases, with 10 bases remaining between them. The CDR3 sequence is CATKDVSYEQYF. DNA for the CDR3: TGTGCCACCAAGGACGTCTCCTACGAGCAGTACTTC.

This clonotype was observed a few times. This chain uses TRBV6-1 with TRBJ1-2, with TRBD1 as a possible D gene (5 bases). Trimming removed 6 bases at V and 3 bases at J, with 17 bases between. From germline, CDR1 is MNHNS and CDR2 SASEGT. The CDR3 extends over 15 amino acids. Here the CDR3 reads CASRPFWDGDYGYTF. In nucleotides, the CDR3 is TGTGCCAGCAGGCCCTTTTGGGACGGAGACTATGGCTACACCTTC.

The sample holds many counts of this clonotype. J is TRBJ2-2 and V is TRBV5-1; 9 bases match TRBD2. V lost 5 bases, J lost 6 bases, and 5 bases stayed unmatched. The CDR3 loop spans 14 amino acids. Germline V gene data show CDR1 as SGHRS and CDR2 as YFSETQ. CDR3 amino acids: CASRFERGAGELFF. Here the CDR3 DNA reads TGCGCCAGCAGGTTCGAGCGGGGGGCCGGGGAGCTGTTTTTT.

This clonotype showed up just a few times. The CDR3, as DNA: TGCGCCAGCAGCCAAGAGCTAGCGGGGGGGATCACCGGGGAGCTGTTTTTT. Translation gives CASSQELAGGITGELFF. The rearrangement uses TRBV4-1 and TRBJ2-2, with 12 bases lining up with TRBD2. Trimming took 0 bases from V and 4 from J; bases not matched to a gene: 3. The CDR3 covers 17 residues. CDR1 is MGHRA and CDR2 is YSYEKL in the germline V gene.

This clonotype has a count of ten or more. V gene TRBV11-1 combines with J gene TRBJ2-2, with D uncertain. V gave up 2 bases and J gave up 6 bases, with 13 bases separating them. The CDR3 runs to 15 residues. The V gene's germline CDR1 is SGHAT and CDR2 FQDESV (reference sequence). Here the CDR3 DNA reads TGTGCCAGCAGCTTATTAGGTGGTGGATCCGGGGAGCTGTTTTTT. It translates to CASSLLGGGSGELFF.

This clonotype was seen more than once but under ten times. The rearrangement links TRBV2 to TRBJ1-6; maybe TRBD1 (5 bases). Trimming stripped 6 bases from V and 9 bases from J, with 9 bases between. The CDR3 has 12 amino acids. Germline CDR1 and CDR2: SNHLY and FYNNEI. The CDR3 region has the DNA TGTGCCAGCAGCGCAGGGTTTTCACCCCTCCACTTT. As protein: CASSAGFSPLHF.

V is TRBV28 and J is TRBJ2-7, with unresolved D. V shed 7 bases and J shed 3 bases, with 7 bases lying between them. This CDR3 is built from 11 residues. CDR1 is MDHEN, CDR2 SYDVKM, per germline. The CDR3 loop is CASTGSYEQYF. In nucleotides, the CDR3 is TGTGCCAGCACGGGCAGCTACGAGCAGTACTTC. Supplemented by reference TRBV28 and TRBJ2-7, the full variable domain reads DVKVTQSSRYLVKRTGEKVFLECVQDMDHENMFWYRQDPGLGLRLIYFSYDVKMKEKGDIPEGYSVSREKKERFSLILESASTNQTSMYLCASTGSYEQYFGPGTRLTVT.

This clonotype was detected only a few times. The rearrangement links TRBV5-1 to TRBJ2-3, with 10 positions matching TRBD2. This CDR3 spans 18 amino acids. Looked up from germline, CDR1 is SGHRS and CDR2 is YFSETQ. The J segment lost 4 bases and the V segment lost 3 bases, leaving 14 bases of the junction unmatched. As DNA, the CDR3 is TGCGCCAGCAGCTGGCGTGCTAGCGGGGGAAACTGGGCAGATACGCAGTATTTT. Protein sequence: CASSWRASGGNWADTQYF.

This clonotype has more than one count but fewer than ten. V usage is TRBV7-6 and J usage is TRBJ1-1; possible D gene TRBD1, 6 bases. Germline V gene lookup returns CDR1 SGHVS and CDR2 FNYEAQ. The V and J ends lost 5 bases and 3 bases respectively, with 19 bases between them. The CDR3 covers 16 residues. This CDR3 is CASSPGLQGRYTEAFF. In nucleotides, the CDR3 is TGTGCCAGCAGCCCCGGCCTACAGGGTAGGTACACTGAAGCTTTCTTT.

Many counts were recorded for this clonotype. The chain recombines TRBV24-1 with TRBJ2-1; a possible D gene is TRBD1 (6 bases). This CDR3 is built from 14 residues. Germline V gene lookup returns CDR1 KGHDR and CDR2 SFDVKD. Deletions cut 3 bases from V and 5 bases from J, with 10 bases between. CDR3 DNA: TGTGCCACCAGTGATACCTGGACAGACAATGAGCAGTTCTTC. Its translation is CATSDTWTDNEQFF.

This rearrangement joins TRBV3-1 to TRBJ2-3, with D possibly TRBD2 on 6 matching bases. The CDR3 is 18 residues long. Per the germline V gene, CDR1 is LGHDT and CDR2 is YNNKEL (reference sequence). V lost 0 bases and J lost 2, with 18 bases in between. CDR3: CASSQDAAGTFITDTQYF. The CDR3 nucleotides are TGTGCCAGCAGCCAAGATGCCGCGGGAACGTTTATCACAGATACGCAGTATTTT.

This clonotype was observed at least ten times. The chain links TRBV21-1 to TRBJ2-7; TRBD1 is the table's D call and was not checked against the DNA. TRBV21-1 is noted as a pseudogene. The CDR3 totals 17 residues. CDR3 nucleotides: TGTGCCAGCAGCTGCTCCGCGACAGGGTTTAGCGTCTACGAGCAGTACTTC. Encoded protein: CASSCSATGFSVYEQYF.

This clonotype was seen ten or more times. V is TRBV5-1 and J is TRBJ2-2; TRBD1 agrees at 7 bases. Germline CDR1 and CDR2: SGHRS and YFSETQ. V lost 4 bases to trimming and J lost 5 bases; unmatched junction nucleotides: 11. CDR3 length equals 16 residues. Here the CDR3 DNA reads TGCGCCAGCAGCAACAGGGGCGGCGGTTGGACCGGGGAGCTGTTTTTT. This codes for CASSNRGGGWTGELFF.

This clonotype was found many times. CDR3 region: CATSRGRQTQYF. The CDR3 region has the DNA TGTGCCACCAGCAGAGGCAGGCAGACCCAGTACTTC. This chain joins TRBV15 and TRBJ2-5; no reliable D call. Germline values: CDR1 LNHNV, CDR2 YYDKDF (reference sequence). Trimming took off 1 base at V and 6 bases at J, with 6 bases between the two ends. The CDR3 contains 12 residues.

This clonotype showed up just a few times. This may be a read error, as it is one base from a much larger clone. Here the CDR3 reads CASSFYYEQYF. CDR3 bases: TGTGCCAGCAGCTTTTACTACGAGCAGTACTTC. This chain joins TRBV5-6 and TRBJ2-7; D not certain. This CDR3 is 11 amino acids long. Trimming removed 2 bases at V and 3 bases at J, with 3 bases between. CDR1 is SGHDT and CDR2 is YYEEEE in the germline V gene.

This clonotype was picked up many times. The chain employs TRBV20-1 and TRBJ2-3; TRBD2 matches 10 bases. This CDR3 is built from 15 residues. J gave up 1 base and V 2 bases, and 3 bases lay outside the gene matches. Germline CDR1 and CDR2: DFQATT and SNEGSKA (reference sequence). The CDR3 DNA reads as TGCAGTGCTAGATTAGCGGGGGGCCGCACAGATACGCAGTATTTT. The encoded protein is CSARLAGGRTDTQYF.

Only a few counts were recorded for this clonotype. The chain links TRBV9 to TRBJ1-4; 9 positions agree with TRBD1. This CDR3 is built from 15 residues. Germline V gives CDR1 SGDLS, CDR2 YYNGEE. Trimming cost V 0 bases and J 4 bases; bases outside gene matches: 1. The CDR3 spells CASSVGDRDNEKLFF. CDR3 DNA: TGTGCCAGCAGCGTAGGGGACAGGGATAATGAAAAACTGTTTTTT.

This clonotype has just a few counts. In nucleotides, the CDR3 is TGTGCCACCAGCAGCGGACAGCTCTATGGCTACACCTTC. Translating it yields CATSSGQLYGYTF. V is TRBV15 and J is TRBJ1-2; tentatively, D is TRBD1 (6 bases). V lost 3 bases, J lost 4 bases, and 9 bases lay in between. The CDR3 extends over 13 amino acids. Germline lookup yields CDR1 LNHNV and CDR2 YYDKDF (reference sequence).

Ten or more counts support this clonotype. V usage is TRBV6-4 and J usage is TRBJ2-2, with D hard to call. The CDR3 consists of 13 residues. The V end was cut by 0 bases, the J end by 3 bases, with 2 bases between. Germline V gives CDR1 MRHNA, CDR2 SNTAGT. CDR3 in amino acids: CASSDSDTGELFF. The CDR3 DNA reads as TGTGCCAGCAGTGACTCAGACACCGGGGAGCTGTTTTTT.